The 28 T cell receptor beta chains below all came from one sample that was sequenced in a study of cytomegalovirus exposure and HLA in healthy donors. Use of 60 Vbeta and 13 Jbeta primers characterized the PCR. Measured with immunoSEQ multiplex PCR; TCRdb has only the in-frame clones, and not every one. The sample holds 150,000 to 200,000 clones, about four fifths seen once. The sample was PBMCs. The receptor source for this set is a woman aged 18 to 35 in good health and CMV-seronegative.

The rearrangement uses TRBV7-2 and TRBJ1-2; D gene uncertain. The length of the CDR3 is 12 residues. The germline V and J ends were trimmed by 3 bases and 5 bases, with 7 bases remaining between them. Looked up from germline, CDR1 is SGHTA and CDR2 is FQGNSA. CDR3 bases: TGTGCCAGCAGCTTGGGGAGGTATGGCTACACCTTC. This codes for CASSLGRYGYTF. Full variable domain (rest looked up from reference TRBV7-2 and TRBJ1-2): GAGVSQSPSNKVTEKGKDVELRCDPISGHTALYWYRQSLGQGLEFLIYFQGNSAPDKSGLPSDRFSAERTGGSVSTLTIQRTQQEDSAVYLCASSLGRYGYTFGSGTRLTVV.

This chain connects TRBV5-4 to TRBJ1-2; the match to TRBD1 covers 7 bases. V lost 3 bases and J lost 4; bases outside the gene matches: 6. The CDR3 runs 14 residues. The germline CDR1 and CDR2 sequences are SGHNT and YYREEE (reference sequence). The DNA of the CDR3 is TGTGCCAGCAGCTCGACAGGGAGATTCTATGGCTACACCTTC. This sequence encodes CASSSTGRFYGYTF.

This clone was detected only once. CDR3 sequence (DNA): TGTGCCAGCACTGCTGGAAACACCATATATTTT. It encodes CASTAGNTIYF. The chain links TRBV28 to TRBJ1-3, with no clear D. The CDR3 loop spans 11 amino acids. V lost 7 bases and J 2 bases, leaving 3 bases between the germline ends. The germline V gene has CDR1 MDHEN and CDR2 SYDVKM.

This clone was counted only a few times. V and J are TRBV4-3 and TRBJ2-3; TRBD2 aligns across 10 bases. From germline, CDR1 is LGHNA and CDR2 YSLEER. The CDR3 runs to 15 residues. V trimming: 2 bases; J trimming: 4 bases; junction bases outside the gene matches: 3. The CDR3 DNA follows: TGCGCCAGCAGCCAAAGCGGGAGGGCTTCAGATACGCAGTATTTT. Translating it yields CASSQSGRASDTQYF.

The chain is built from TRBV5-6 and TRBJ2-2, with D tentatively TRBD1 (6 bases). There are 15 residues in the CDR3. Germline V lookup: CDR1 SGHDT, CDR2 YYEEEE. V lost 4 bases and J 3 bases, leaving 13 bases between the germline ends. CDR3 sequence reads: CASSLEYRDTGELFF. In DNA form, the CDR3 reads TGTGCCAGCAGCCTCGAGTACAGGGACACCGGGGAGCTGTTTTTT.

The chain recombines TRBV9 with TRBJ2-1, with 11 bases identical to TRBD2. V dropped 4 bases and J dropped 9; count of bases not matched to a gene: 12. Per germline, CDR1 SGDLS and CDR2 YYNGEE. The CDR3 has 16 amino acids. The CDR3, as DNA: TGTGCCAGCAGCCCCTTAGCGGGAGGGCCTGATGGTGAGCAGTTCTTC. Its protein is CASSPLAGGPDGEQFF.

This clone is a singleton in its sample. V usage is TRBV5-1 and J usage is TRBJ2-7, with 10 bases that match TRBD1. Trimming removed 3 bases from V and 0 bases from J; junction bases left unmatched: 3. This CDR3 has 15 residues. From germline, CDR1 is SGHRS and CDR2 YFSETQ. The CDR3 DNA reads TGCGCCAGCAGCTCGGGACAGGGGACCTCCTACGAGCAGTACGTC. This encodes CASSSGQGTSYEQYV.

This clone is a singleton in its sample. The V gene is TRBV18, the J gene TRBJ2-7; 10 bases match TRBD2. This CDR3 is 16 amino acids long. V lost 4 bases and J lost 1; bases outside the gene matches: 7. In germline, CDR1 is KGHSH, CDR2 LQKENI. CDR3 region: CASSLDRTSGSYEQYF. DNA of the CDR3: TGTGCCAGCTCACTCGACAGGACTAGCGGTTCCTACGAGCAGTACTTC.

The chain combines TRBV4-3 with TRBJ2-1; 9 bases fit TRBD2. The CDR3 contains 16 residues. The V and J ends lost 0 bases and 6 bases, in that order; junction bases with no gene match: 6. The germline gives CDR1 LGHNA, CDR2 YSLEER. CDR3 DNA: TGCGCCAGCAGCCAAGAGTCTAGCGGGAAAGTCAATGAGCAGTTCTTC. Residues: CASSQESSGKVNEQFF.

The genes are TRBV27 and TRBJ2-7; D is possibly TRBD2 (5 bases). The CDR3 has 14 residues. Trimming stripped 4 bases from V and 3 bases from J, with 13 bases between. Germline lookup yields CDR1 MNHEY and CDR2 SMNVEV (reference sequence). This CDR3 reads CASSSSGSRYEQYF. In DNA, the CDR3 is TGTGCCAGCAGTTCCTCGGGGTCCCGCTACGAGCAGTACTTC.

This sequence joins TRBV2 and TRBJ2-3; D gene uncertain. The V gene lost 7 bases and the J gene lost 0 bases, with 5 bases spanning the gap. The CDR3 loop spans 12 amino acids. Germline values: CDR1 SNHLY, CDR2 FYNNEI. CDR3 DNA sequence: TGTGCCAGCACCCAGAGCACAGATACGCAGTATTTT. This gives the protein CASTQSTDTQYF. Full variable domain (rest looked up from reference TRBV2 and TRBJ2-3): EPEVTQTPSHQVTQMGQEVILRCVPISNHLYFYWYRQILGQKVEFLVSFYNNEISEKSEIFDDQFSVERPDGSNFTLKIRSTKLEDSAMYFCASTQSTDTQYFGPGTRLTVL.

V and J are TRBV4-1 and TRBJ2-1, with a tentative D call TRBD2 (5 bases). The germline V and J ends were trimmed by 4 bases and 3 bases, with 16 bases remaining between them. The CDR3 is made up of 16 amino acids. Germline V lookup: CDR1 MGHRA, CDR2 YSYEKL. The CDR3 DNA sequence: TGCGCCAGCAGCCTTTCAGTCCGGGATGTCTACAATGAGCAGTTCTTC. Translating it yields CASSLSVRDVYNEQFF.

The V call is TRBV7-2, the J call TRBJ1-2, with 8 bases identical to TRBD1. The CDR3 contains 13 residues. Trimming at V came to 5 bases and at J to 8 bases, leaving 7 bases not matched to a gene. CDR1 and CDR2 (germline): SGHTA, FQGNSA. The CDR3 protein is CASSPGQGLGYTF. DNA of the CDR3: TGTGCCAGCAGCCCCGGACAGGGACTGGGCTACACCTTC.

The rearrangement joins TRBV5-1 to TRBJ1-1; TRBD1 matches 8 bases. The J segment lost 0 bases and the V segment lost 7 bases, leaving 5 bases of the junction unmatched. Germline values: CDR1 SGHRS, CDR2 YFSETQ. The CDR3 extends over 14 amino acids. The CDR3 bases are TGCGCCAGCCGCCGGACAGGGTTGAACACTGAAGCTTTCTTT. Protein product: CASRRTGLNTEAFF.

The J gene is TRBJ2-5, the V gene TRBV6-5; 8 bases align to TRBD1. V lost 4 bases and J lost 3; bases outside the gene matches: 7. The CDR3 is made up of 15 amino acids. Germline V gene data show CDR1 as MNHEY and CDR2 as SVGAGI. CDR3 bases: TGTGCCAGCAGTTCCCTCGGACAGGGTAAAGAGACCCAGTACTTC. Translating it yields CASSSLGQGKETQYF.

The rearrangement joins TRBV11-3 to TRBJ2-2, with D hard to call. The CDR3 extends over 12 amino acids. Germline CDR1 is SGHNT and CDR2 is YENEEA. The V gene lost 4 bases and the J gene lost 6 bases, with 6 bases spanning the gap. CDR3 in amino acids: CASSWLPGELFF. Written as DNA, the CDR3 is TGTGCCAGCAGCTGGCTCCCCGGGGAGCTGTTTTTT.

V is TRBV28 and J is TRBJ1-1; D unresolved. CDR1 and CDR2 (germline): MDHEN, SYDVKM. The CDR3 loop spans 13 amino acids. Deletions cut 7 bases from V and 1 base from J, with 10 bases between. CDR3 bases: TGTGCCAGCATAGAGGGTCAGAACACTGAAGCTTTCTTT. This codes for CASIEGQNTEAFF.

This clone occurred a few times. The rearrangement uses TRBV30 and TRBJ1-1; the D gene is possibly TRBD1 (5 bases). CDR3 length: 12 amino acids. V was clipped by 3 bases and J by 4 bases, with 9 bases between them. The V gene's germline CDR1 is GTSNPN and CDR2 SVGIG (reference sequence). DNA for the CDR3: TGTGCCTGGAGATATACAGGCACTGAAGCTTTCTTT. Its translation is CAWRYTGTEAFF.

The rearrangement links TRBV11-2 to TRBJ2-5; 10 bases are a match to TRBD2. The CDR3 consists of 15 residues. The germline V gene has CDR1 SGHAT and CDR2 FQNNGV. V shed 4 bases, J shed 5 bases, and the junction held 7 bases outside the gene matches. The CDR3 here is CASSSLAGRGETQYF. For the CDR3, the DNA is TGTGCCAGCAGCTCACTAGCGGGGAGGGGGGAGACCCAGTACTTC.

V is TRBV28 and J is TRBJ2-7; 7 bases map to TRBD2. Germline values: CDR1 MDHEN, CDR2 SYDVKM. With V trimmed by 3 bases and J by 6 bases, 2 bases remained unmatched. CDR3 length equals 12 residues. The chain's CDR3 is CASSLGGVEQYF. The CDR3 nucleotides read TGTGCCAGCAGTTTGGGAGGGGTCGAGCAGTACTTC.

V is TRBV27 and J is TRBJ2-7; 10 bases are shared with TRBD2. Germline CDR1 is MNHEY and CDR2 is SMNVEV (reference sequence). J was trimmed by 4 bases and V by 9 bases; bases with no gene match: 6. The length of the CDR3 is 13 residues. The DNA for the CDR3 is TGTGCCAGTCAATTAGCGGGAGGTTACGAGCAGTACTTC. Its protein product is CASQLAGGYEQYF.

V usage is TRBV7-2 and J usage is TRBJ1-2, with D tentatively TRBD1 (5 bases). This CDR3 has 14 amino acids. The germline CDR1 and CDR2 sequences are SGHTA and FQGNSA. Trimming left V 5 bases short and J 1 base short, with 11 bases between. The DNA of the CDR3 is TGTGCCAGCAGCCCAGGGAATTTTAACTATGGCTACACCTTC. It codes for CASSPGNFNYGYTF.

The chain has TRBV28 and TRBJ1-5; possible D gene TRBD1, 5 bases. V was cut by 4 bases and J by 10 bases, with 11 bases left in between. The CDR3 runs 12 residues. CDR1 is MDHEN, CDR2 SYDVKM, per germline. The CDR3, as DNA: TGTGCCAGCAGTTCCGACAGAGGCCCCCAGCATTTT. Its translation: CASSSDRGPQHF.

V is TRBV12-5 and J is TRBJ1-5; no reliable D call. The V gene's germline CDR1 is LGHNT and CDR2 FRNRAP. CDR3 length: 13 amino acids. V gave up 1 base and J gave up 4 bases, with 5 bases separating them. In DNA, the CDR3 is TGTGCTAGTGGTTTGGATTCGAATCAGCCCCAGCATTTT. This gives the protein CASGLDSNQPQHF.

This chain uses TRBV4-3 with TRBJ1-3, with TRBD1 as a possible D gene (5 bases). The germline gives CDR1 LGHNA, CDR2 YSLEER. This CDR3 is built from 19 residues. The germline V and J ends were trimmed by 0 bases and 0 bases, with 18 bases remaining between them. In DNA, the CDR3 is TGCGCCAGCAGCCAAGAGAAGGGGAACGCCCTCAGCTCTGGAAACACCATATATTTT. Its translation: CASSQEKGNALSSGNTIYF.

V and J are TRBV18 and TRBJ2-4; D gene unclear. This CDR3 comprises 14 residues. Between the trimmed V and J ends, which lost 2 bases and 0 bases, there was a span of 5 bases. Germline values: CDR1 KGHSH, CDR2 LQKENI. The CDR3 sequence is CASSPSVAKNIQYF. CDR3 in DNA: TGTGCCAGCTCACCAAGCGTAGCCAAAAACATTCAGTACTTC.

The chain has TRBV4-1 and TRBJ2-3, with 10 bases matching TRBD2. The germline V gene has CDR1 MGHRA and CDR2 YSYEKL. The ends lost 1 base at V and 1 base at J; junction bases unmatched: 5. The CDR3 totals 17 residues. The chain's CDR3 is CASSQGYGLAGTDTQYF. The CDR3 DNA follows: TGCGCCAGCAGCCAAGGTTATGGACTAGCGGGCACAGATACGCAGTATTTT.

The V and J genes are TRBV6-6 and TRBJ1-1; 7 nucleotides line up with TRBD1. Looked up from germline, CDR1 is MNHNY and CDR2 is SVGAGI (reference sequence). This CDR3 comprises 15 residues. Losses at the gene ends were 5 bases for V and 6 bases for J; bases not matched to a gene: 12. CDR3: CASSPPGGGGPEAFF. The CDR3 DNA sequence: TGTGCCAGCAGTCCGCCGGGAGGGGGCGGTCCTGAAGCTTTCTTT.